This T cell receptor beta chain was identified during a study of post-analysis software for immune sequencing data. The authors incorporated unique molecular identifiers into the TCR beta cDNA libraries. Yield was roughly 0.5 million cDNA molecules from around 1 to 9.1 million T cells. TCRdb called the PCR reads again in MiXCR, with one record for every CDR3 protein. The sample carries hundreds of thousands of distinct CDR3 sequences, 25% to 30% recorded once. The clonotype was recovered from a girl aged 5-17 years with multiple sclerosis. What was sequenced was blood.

The DNA for the CDR3 is TGTGCCAGCAGTCACCAGGACAGGGGAGGCAAAAACATTCAGTACTTC. Translating gives CASSHQDRGGKNIQYF. The J gene is TRBJ2-4, the V gene TRBV6-5; TRBD1 agrees at 9 bases. J was trimmed by 3 bases and V by 5 bases; bases with no gene match: 8. The V gene's germline CDR1 is MNHEY and CDR2 SVGAGI. The CDR3 is 16 residues long.